This section outlines one T cell receptor (beta chain) sequence together with its context. No antigen is known for it. The PCR used 60 Vbeta and 13 Jbeta primers. Assay used: immunoSEQ multiplex PCR; TCRdb lists only in-frame clones, some missing. The sample holds fewer than 40,000 clones. These data are taken from a study of cytomegalovirus exposure and HLA in healthy donors. In the study overall: There were approximately 80 million unique TCRs (from HLA-typed donors) in an early data release.

Study-wide findings and caveats: In vitro work confirmed that a few CMV-associated chains recognize CMV antigens. Evidence from a later analysis indicated that most CMV-associated TCR beta chains looked HLA-restricted. The study labeled about 160 TCR beta chains cytomegalovirus-associated.

The source of this sequence is a woman in her forties in good health and CMV-seropositive. Specimen: PBMCs.

The CDR3 DNA reads as TGTGCCAGCAGCCCTACAGGGTTGAACACTGAAGCTTTCTTT. Translating gives CASSPTGLNTEAFF. V usage is TRBV6-5 and J usage is TRBJ1-1; the D gene is possibly TRBD1 (6 bases). Germline lookup yields CDR1 MNHEY and CDR2 SVGAGI. CDR3 size: 14 residues. V lost 6 bases, J lost 0 bases, and 11 bases lay in between.